This TCR beta chain was captured by sequencing in a study of OX40 agonist ivuxolimab in advanced cancers. Study details: Ivuxolimab, an agonistic anti-OX40 (CD134) antibody, was given to patients.

Measured with immunoSEQ multiplex PCR; TCRdb has only the in-frame clones, and not every one. The sample carries 10,000 to 15,000 clones, about 81% recorded once. Looked up from germline, CDR1 is MNHEY and CDR2 is SVGAGI. V lost 6 bases and J 0 bases, leaving 12 bases between the germline ends. The CDR3 runs 15 residues. Study-wide results and caveats: There were, on average, more expanded clones in CD8+ T cells than in CD4+.

On this clone: Antigen unknown.

The source of this sequence is an adult with an advanced solid tumor such as melanoma, head and neck, liver or kidney cancer. The chain joins TRBV6-5 to TRBJ1-5, with unresolved D. Sequenced material: CD4+ or CD8+ T cells sorted from blood, taken in a trial of the OX40 agonist ivuxolimab. This CDR3 reads CASRPTGDSNQPQHF. CDR3 coding DNA: TGTGCCAGCAGACCAACCGGGGATAGCAATCAGCCCCAGCATTTT.